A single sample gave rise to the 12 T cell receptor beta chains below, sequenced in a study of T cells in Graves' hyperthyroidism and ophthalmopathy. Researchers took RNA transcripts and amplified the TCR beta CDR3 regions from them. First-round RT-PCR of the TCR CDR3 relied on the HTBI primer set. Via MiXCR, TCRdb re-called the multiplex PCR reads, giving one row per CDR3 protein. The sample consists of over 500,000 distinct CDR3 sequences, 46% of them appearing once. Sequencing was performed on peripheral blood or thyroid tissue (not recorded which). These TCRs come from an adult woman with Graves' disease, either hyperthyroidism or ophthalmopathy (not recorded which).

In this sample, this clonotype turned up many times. The CDR3 DNA follows: TGCAGTGCTACGGACAGAATAGAGACCCAGTACTTC. It encodes CSATDRIETQYF. The rearrangement joins TRBV20-1 to TRBJ2-5; TRBD1 might be the D (6 bases). CDR3 size: 12 residues. V was trimmed by 4 bases and J by 4 bases, leaving 10 bases between them. Germline V gene lookup returns CDR1 DFQATT and CDR2 SNEGSKA (reference sequence).

The DNA for the CDR3 is TGTGCCAGCAGCCCTCCTGAAGCTTTCTTT. This sequence encodes CASSPPEAFF. The chain links TRBV7-9 to TRBJ1-1; D is ambiguous. This CDR3 region has 10 residues. Germline loops: CDR1 SEHNR, CDR2 FQNEAQ (reference sequence). V lost 5 bases and J lost 6, with 4 bases in between.

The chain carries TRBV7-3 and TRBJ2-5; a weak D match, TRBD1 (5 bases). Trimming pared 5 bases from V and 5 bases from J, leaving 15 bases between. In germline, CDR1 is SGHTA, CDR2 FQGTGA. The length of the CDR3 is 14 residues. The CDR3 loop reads CASSIQDARETQYF. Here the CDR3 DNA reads TGTGCCAGCAGCATACAGGACGCCCGGGAGACCCAGTACTTC.

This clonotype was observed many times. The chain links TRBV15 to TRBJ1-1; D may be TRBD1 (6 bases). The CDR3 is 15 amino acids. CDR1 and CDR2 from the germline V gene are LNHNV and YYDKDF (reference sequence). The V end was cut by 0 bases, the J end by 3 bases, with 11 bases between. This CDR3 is CATSRDAGEDTEAFF. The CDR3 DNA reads TGTGCCACCAGCAGAGATGCAGGGGAGGACACTGAAGCTTTCTTT.

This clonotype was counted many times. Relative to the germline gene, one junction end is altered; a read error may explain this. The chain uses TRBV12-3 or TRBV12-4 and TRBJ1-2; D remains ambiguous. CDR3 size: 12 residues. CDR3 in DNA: TGCGCCAGCTCGCCTCTCGGCTATGGCTACACCTTC. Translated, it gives CASSPLGYGYTF.

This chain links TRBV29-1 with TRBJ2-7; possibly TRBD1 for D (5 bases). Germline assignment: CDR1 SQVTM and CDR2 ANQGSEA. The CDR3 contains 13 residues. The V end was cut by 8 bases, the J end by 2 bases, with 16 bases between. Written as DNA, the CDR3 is TGCAGCTACCAAGGGGTAAGGACCTACGAGCAGTACTTC. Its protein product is CSYQGVRTYEQYF.

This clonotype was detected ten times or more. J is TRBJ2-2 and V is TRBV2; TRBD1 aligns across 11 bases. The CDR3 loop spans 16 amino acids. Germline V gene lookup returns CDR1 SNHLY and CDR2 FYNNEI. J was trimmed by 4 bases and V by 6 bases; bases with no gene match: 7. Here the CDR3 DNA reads TGTGCCAGCAGGCTGGAGGGACAGGGGGTCACCGGGGAGCTGTTTTTT. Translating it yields CASRLEGQGVTGELFF.

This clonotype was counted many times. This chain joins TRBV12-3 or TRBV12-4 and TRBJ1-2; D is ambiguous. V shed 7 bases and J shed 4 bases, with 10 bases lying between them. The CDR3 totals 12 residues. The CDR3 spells CASTAGGYGYTF. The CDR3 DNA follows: TGTGCCAGCACCGCAGGCGGCTATGGCTACACCTTC.

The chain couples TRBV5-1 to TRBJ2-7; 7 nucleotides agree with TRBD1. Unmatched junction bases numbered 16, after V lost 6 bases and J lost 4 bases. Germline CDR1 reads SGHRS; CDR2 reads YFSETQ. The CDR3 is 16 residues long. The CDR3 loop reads CASTRTGPLESYEQYF. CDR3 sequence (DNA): TGCGCCAGCACTCGGACAGGCCCTCTGGAGAGTTACGAGCAGTACTTC.

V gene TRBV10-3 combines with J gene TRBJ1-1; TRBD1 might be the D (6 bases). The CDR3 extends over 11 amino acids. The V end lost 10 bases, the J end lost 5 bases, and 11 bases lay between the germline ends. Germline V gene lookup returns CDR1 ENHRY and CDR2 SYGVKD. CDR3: CASTRGTEAFF. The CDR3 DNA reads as TGTGCCAGCACCAGGGGAACTGAAGCTTTCTTT.

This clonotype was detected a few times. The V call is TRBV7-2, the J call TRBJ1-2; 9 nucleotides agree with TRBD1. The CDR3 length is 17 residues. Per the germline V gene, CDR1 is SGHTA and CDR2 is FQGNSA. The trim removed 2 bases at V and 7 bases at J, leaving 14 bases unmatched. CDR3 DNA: TGTGCCAGCAGCTTATCTTCTGCCGCGGGACAGGGACGTGGCTACACCTTC. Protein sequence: CASSLSSAAGQGRGYTF.

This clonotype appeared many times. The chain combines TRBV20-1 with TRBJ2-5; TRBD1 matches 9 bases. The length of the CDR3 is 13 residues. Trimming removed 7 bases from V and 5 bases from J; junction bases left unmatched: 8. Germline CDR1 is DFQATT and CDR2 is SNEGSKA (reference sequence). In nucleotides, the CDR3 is TGCAGTGGTGGGACAGGGAAGAGGGAGACCCAGTACTTC. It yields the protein CSGGTGKRETQYF.